What follows are 24 T cell receptor beta chains derived from one specimen sequenced in a study of CD8 T cells in ankylosing spondylitis. Via MiXCR, TCRdb re-called the 5' RACE reads, giving one row per CDR3 protein. The table records tens of thousands of distinct CDR3 sequences, roughly 2.5% of them present only once. Sequenced: blood, either unsorted or a sorted T cell fraction (not recorded which). The receptors stem from a male donor with ankylosing spondylitis or in good health (not recorded which).

This clonotype was recorded at least ten times. The rearrangement uses TRBV9 and TRBJ1-2; D possibly corresponds to TRBD1 (6 bases). There are 15 residues in the CDR3. Trimming removed 2 bases from V and 0 bases from J, with 11 bases in between. Germline assignment: CDR1 SGDLS and CDR2 YYNGEE. In DNA form, the CDR3 reads TGTGCCAGCAGCGTTACAGGGCGGACTAACTATGGCTACACCTTC. Amino acids: CASSVTGRTNYGYTF.

This clonotype was seen repeatedly, ten times or more. CDR3 sequence reads: CASSASPNSPLHF. In DNA, the CDR3 is TGTGCCAGCAGCGCCAGCCCGAATTCACCCCTCCACTTT. The J gene is TRBJ1-6, the V gene TRBV9; no firm D call. CDR1 and CDR2 from the germline V gene are SGDLS and YYNGEE. Trimming stripped 3 bases from V and 7 bases from J, with 8 bases between. The CDR3 is 13 amino acids.

This clonotype was counted many times. The chain employs TRBV9 and TRBJ2-1; TRBD2 matches at 11 bases. V shed 4 bases, J shed 2 bases, and the junction held 5 bases outside the gene matches. Looked up from germline, CDR1 is SGDLS and CDR2 is YYNGEE. This CDR3 contains 16 residues. The CDR3 DNA reads as TGTGCCAGCAGCACCATAGCGGGAGGGACCTACAATGAGCAGTTCTTC. It translates to CASSTIAGGTYNEQFF.

This clonotype was counted many times. The chain couples TRBV9 to TRBJ1-2, with D possibly TRBD1 on 6 matching bases. There are 13 residues in the CDR3. Germline values: CDR1 SGDLS, CDR2 YYNGEE. The V and J ends lost 0 bases and 8 bases respectively, with 11 bases between them. CDR3 nucleotides: TGTGCCAGCAGCGTAGTCGGGGGCAGGGGCTACACCTTC. Translating it yields CASSVVGGRGYTF.

This clonotype came up many times. This chain connects TRBV9 to TRBJ1-2, with TRBD1 as a possible D gene (6 bases). CDR3 length: 14 amino acids. Germline V gives CDR1 SGDLS, CDR2 YYNGEE. The germline V and J ends were trimmed by 4 bases and 4 bases, with 14 bases remaining between them. CDR3 coding DNA: TGTGCCAGCAGCCCCGGACTGGACAGCTATGGCTACACCTTC. Translating gives CASSPGLDSYGYTF. Full variable domain (outside the CDR3, taken from reference TRBV9 and TRBJ1-2): DSGVTQTPKHLITATGQRVTLRCSPRSGDLSVYWYQQSLDQGLQFLIQYYNGEERAKGNILERFSAQQFPDLHSELNLSSLELGDSALYFCASSPGLDSYGYTFGSGTRLTVV.

This clonotype has ten or more counts. CDR3: CASSPTLTGELFF. The CDR3 DNA reads TGTGCCAGCAGCCCAACACTCACCGGGGAGCTGTTTTTT. V is TRBV9 and J is TRBJ2-2; D remains ambiguous. V was trimmed by 4 bases and J by 4 bases, leaving 8 bases between them. Germline V lookup: CDR1 SGDLS, CDR2 YYNGEE. The CDR3 totals 13 residues.

About this clonotype: This clone may be a read error of a much larger clone one base away. The chain links TRBV9 to TRBJ2-5; 15 positions agree with TRBD2. Germline V CDR1 and CDR2: SGDLS, YYNGEE. V trimming: 4 bases; J trimming: 7 bases; junction bases outside the gene matches: 8. The CDR3 sequence is 16 residues long. The CDR3 reads CASSTGLAGGTATQYF. The DNA for the CDR3 is TGTGCCAGCAGCACGGGACTAGCGGGAGGCACGGCGACCCAGTACTTC.

This clonotype came up a few times. The chain has TRBV9 and TRBJ2-5; no reliable D call. The CDR3 covers 14 residues. Trimming stripped 0 bases from V and 5 bases from J, with 11 bases between. Germline values: CDR1 SGDLS, CDR2 YYNGEE. The CDR3 nucleotides are TGTGCCAGCAGCGTAGTGGAATTGGGCGAGACCCAGTACTTC. Encoded protein: CASSVVELGETQYF.

There are many counts of this clonotype. The chain combines TRBV9 with TRBJ2-2; D is undetermined. Per germline, CDR1 SGDLS and CDR2 YYNGEE. The CDR3 covers 12 residues. Trimming removed 5 bases from V and 7 bases from J, with 9 bases in between. CDR3 nucleotides: TGTGCCAGCAGTTCCCTCGGCGGGGAGCTGTTTTTT. Amino acids: CASSSLGGELFF.

The sample holds many counts of this clonotype. This sequence joins TRBV9 and TRBJ2-3; 7 nucleotides line up with TRBD2. J lost 5 bases, V lost 3 bases, and 0 bases had no gene match. Germline V gives CDR1 SGDLS, CDR2 YYNGEE. The CDR3 is made up of 12 amino acids. The CDR3 reads CASSAGGDTQYF. The CDR3 bases are TGTGCCAGCAGCGCGGGGGGAGATACGCAGTATTTT.

This clonotype came up many times. This rearrangement joins TRBV9 to TRBJ2-3; D unclear. V was shortened by 0 bases and J by 0 bases, with 8 bases between the two germline ends. The CDR3 loop spans 15 amino acids. Germline assignment: CDR1 SGDLS and CDR2 YYNGEE. CDR3 sequence reads: CASSVDGSSTDTQYF. The CDR3, as DNA: TGTGCCAGCAGCGTAGATGGGTCTAGCACAGATACGCAGTATTTT.

This clonotype was seen many times. This chain joins TRBV9 and TRBJ2-7; D gene ambiguous. This CDR3 region has 15 residues. Trimming left V 2 bases short and J 0 bases short, with 12 bases between. The germline CDR1 and CDR2 sequences are SGDLS and YYNGEE. The CDR3 nucleotides read TGTGCCAGCAGCGTGAGTGGCTTGAGCTCCTACGAGCAGTACTTC. Translation: CASSVSGLSSYEQYF.

At least ten counts were recorded for this clonotype. The CDR3 DNA reads as TGTGCCAGCAGCCCTGGACTCGGGAATTACTACGAGCAGTACTTC. Protein: CASSPGLGNYYEQYF. The chain recombines TRBV9 with TRBJ2-7; weak D call: TRBD2 (5 bases). V lost 4 bases to trimming and J lost 3 bases, with 17 bases between them. The CDR3 has 15 amino acids. Germline CDR1 and CDR2: SGDLS and YYNGEE. Combining the CDR3 with reference TRBV9 and TRBJ2-7 gives the whole variable domain DSGVTQTPKHLITATGQRVTLRCSPRSGDLSVYWYQQSLDQGLQFLIQYYNGEERAKGNILERFSAQQFPDLHSELNLSSLELGDSALYFCASSPGLGNYYEQYFGPGTRLTVT.

In its sample, this clonotype was seen many times. This chain links TRBV9 with TRBJ2-7; the match to TRBD1 covers 8 bases. J was trimmed by 7 bases and V by 5 bases; bases with no gene match: 14. The CDR3 length is 15 residues. Per germline, CDR1 SGDLS and CDR2 YYNGEE. The CDR3 here is CASSPRGQGAGEQYF. The DNA of the CDR3 is TGTGCCAGCAGTCCTAGGGGGCAGGGGGCCGGTGAGCAGTACTTC.

This clonotype was observed many times. The CDR3 reads CASSVAAGSTDTQYF. CDR3 bases: TGTGCCAGCAGCGTAGCCGCGGGTAGCACAGATACGCAGTATTTT. The chain couples TRBV9 to TRBJ2-3, with a tentative D call TRBD2 (5 bases). CDR1 and CDR2 (germline): SGDLS, YYNGEE. The CDR3 contains 15 residues. V was cut by 0 bases and J by 0 bases, with 8 bases left in between.

This clonotype was recorded at least ten times. Written as DNA, the CDR3 is TGTGCCAGCAGCGTTATCACAGGGCTTCTCACAGATACGCAGTATTTT. Its translation is CASSVITGLLTDTQYF. V gene TRBV9 combines with J gene TRBJ2-3; TRBD1 is a possible D gene (6 bases). Germline values: CDR1 SGDLS, CDR2 YYNGEE. The V and J ends lost 2 bases and 2 bases respectively, with 15 bases between them. This CDR3 comprises 16 residues.

This clonotype was counted many times. This chain joins TRBV9 and TRBJ2-1; D is unclear. Trimming took off 4 bases at V and 7 bases at J, with 18 bases between the two ends. This CDR3 has 15 residues. Per the germline V gene, CDR1 is SGDLS and CDR2 is YYNGEE. The chain's CDR3 is CASSSRRNYMNEQFF. The CDR3, as DNA: TGTGCCAGCAGCTCCCGACGGAACTATATGAATGAGCAGTTCTTC.

This clonotype was seen a handful of times. CDR3 sequence (DNA): TGTGCCAGCAGCGACGGGACAGGGATAAAGACCCAGTACTTC. Translation gives CASSDGTGIKTQYF. V usage is TRBV9 and J usage is TRBJ2-5; 9 bases fit TRBD1. Germline V gene lookup returns CDR1 SGDLS and CDR2 YYNGEE. The CDR3 length is 14 residues. Losses at the gene ends were 3 bases for V and 6 bases for J; bases not matched to a gene: 6. The entire variable domain, with the rest obtained from reference TRBV9 and TRBJ2-5, is as follows: DSGVTQTPKHLITATGQRVTLRCSPRSGDLSVYWYQQSLDQGLQFLIQYYNGEERAKGNILERFSAQQFPDLHSELNLSSLELGDSALYFCASSDGTGIKTQYFGPGTRLLVL.

This clonotype was detected many times. The chain employs TRBV9 and TRBJ2-2, with 7 bases that match TRBD1. Germline CDR1 is SGDLS and CDR2 is YYNGEE. V dropped 2 bases and J dropped 6; count of bases not matched to a gene: 7. CDR3 length equals 15 residues. CDR3 protein: CASSVGQGVAGELFF. CDR3 sequence (DNA): TGTGCCAGCAGCGTCGGGCAGGGGGTCGCCGGGGAGCTGTTTTTT.

This clonotype has at least ten counts. The chain couples TRBV9 to TRBJ2-1; possibly TRBD1 for D (5 bases). The V and J ends lost 2 bases and 4 bases respectively, with 13 bases between them. The CDR3 consists of 15 residues. CDR1 is SGDLS and CDR2 is YYNGEE in the germline V gene. DNA of the CDR3: TGTGCCAGCAGCGTTGGGCAGGGCATTTACAATGAGCAGTTCTTC. Translating gives CASSVGQGIYNEQFF.

This clonotype was observed at least ten times. The V and J genes are TRBV9 and TRBJ2-2, with D tentatively TRBD1 (6 bases). The V gene's germline CDR1 is SGDLS and CDR2 YYNGEE. The CDR3 has 16 residues. V lost 4 bases, J lost 2 bases, and 15 bases lay in between. The CDR3 sequence is CASSPLAGANTGELFF. CDR3 DNA: TGTGCCAGCAGCCCCCTCGCAGGGGCTAACACCGGGGAGCTGTTTTTT.

This clonotype was seen repeatedly, ten times or more. This chain connects TRBV9 to TRBJ2-2; TRBD1 matches 8 bases. CDR1 is SGDLS and CDR2 is YYNGEE in the germline V gene. Unmatched junction bases numbered 9, after V lost 2 bases and J lost 0 bases. The CDR3 consists of 18 residues. The CDR3 here is CASSVRAGTGTNTGELFF. In nucleotides, the CDR3 is TGTGCCAGCAGCGTCCGTGCCGGGACAGGTACGAACACCGGGGAGCTGTTTTTT.

This clonotype was counted at least ten times. This chain connects TRBV9 to TRBJ2-2, with D tentatively TRBD1 or TRBD2 (7 bases each). The length of the CDR3 is 16 residues. Germline V lookup: CDR1 SGDLS, CDR2 YYNGEE. The ends were cut back, 4 bases at V and 4 bases at J, with 17 bases in the middle. The CDR3 region has the DNA TGTGCCAGCAGCCCCGAGGGCAGGGGGGGCACCGGGGAGCTGTTTTTT. It specifies CASSPEGRGGTGELFF.

Ten or more counts support this clonotype. The chain recombines TRBV9 with TRBJ2-1; weak D call: TRBD2 (5 bases). The CDR3 consists of 19 residues. V lost 0 bases to trimming and J lost 3 bases, with 22 bases between them. CDR1 is SGDLS, CDR2 YYNGEE, per germline. The CDR3 sequence is CASSVVAGRPKDFYNEQFF. CDR3 nucleotide sequence: TGTGCCAGCAGCGTAGTCGCAGGTAGACCCAAGGACTTCTACAATGAGCAGTTCTTC.